A selection of T cell receptor beta chains follows, all from one sample in a study of brain T cells in children with intractable seizures. Only in-frame clones appear in the TCRdb table, and some are missing; sequencing was by immunoSEQ multiplex PCR. The table shows about 64,000 clones, with approximately 94% occurring only once. Specimen: peripheral blood, collected at surgery. These receptors originate from a boy under two years old with focal cortical dysplasia and intractable seizures. Both conserved end residues are part of each CDR3. The order of the fields is CDR3 length, V gene, clone size, D gene, J gene, CDR3 DNA, CDR3 protein. D genes are given only for firm matches. The size field is filled for only some rows; it gives once, few, many or a size class.

16	TRBV12-5	-	-	TRBJ1-6	TGTGCTAGTGGTTTTGACTCCGGGACGGGGCATTCACCCCTCCACTTT	CASGFDSGTGHSPLHF
16	TRBV3-1/TRBV3-2	-	-	TRBJ2-3	TGTGCCAGCAGCCGCTTCCGGGACTTTGGTACAGATACGCAGTATTTT	CASSRFRDFGTDTQYF
14	TRBV11-2	-	-	TRBJ2-2	TGTGCCAGCAGCTTAGGAGCGAACACCGGGGAGCTGTTTTTT	CASSLGANTGELFF
15	TRBV7-8	-	-	TRBJ2-1	TGTGCCAGCAGCTTACTCAGGAGCTCCTACAATGAGCAGTTCTTC	CASSLLRSSYNEQFF
13	TRBV2	-	TRBD1	TRBJ1-2	TGTGCCAGCAAAGACAGGGGGAACTATGGCTACACCTTC	CASKDRGNYGYTF
14	TRBV5-4	-	-	TRBJ2-3	TGTGCCAGCAGCTTGGAAGTGGGGACAGATACGCAGTATTTT	CASSLEVGTDTQYF
12	TRBV5-4	-	TRBD1	TRBJ1-1	TGTGCCAGCACAGGGGGAGGCACTGAAGCTTTCTTT	CASTGGGTEAFF
12	TRBV20-1	-	-	TRBJ2-7	TGCAGTGCTAGTGGAAATTCCTACGAGCAGTACTTC	CSASGNSYEQYF
17	TRBV4-3	-	TRBD1	TRBJ1-2	TGCGCCAGCAGCCCCTGCAACCGGACAGGTGAGAACTATGGCTACACCTTC	CASSPCNRTGENYGYTF
18	TRBV5-1	-	TRBD2	TRBJ2-3	TGCGCCAGCAGCTGGGACTACGAACCAAAACCTAGCACAGATACGCAGTATTTT	CASSWDYEPKPSTDTQYF
16	TRBV21-1	-	-	TRBJ2-5	TGTGCCAGCAGCAAATATTGGGACAGGGGGCCCGAGACCCAGTACTTC	CASSKYWDRGPETQYF
15	TRBV7-9	-	-	TRBJ2-5	TGTGCCAGCAGCTTAGTTAAGGCAGGGAAAGAGACCCAGTACTTC	CASSLVKAGKETQYF
17	TRBV6-2/TRBV6-3	-	-	TRBJ2-2	TGTGCCAGCAGTTACTACCCTCTATCTTACAACACCGGGGAGCTGTTTTTT	CASSYYPLSYNTGELFF
16	TRBV3-1/TRBV3-2	-	TRBD2	TRBJ2-7	TGTGCCAGCAGCCAAGCCCGACTAGCATCCGGATACGAGCAGTACTTC	CASSQARLASGYEQYF
15	TRBV4-3	-	-	TRBJ2-5	TGCGCCAGCAGCCAAGAAGTGAGTGTGATGGAGACCCAGTACTTC	CASSQEVSVMETQYF
12	TRBV23-1	-	-	TRBJ1-5	TGCGACGGGGGCGGTAGCAATCAGCCCCAGCATTTT	CDGGGSNQPQHF
15	TRBV27	-	TRBD1	TRBJ1-2	TGTGCCAGCAGTTTATATTCAGGGGGCGGGAGTGGCTACACCTTC	CASSLYSGGGSGYTF
16	TRBV4-2	-	TRBD2	TRBJ2-5	TGTGCCAGCAGCCTTGGACTAGCGGGAGGACAAGAGACCCAGTACTTC	CASSLGLAGGQETQYF
16	TRBV21-1	-	-	TRBJ1-6	TGTGCCAGCAGCAAAGTGGGAGGGAGGGGTAATTCACCCCTCCACTTT	CASSKVGGRGNSPLHF
12	TRBV10-1	-	-	TRBJ2-7	TGCGCCAGCAGTGACGGTGACTACGAGCAGTACTTC	CASSDGDYEQYF
15	TRBV6-5	-	TRBD1	TRBJ1-1	TGTGCCAGCAGTTACACCGGGACAGGGGCCACTGAAGCTTTCTTT	CASSYTGTGATEAFF
14	TRBV11-2	once	-	TRBJ1-1	TGTGCCAGCAGCTTACACAGGGTGGACACTGAAGCTTTCTTT	CASSLHRVDTEAFF
17	TRBV27	-	TRBD2	TRBJ2-3	TGTGCCAGCAGTTTGATTAGCGGGGTTACTAGCACAGATACGCAGTATTTT	CASSLISGVTSTDTQYF
14	TRBV2	-	-	TRBJ1-1	TGTGCCAGCAGAGTCGTCCATGTTGGCACTGAAGCTTTCTTT	CASRVVHVGTEAFF
15	TRBV4-1	-	-	TRBJ1-3	TGCGCCAGCCGTAGGAGGGATCTTTCTGGAAACACCATATATTTT	CASRRRDLSGNTIYF
16	TRBV27	-	TRBD1	TRBJ2-7	TGTGCCAGCAGCACCCGAGATACGGGACAGGATTACGAGCAGTACTTC	CASSTRDTGQDYEQYF
17	TRBV5-1	-	TRBD2	TRBJ2-5	TGCGCCAGCAGCTTGCGACTAGCGGGGGGGGCTCCCGAGACCCAGTACTTC	CASSLRLAGGAPETQYF
14	TRBV5-1	-	-	TRBJ2-6	TGCGCCAGCAGCTTGGGTTCTGGGGCCAACGTCCTGACTTTC	CASSLGSGANVLTF
14	TRBV7-9	-	-	TRBJ2-3	TGTGCCAGCAGCTTTGAGAGAGTGTCAGATACGCAGTATTTT	CASSFERVSDTQYF
17	TRBV5-8	-	-	TRBJ2-6	TGTGCCAGCAGCTTGGTTTACGGGAACTCTGGGGCCAACGTCCTGACTTTC	CASSLVYGNSGANVLTF
14	TRBV18	-	-	TRBJ2-1	TGTGCCAGCTCACCACCCGAGGATTACAATGAGCAGTTCTTC	CASSPPEDYNEQFF
15	TRBV3-1/TRBV3-2	-	TRBD2	TRBJ2-1	TGTGCCAGCAGTCGACTAGCGGTCTGGGGCAATGAGCAGTTCTTC	CASSRLAVWGNEQFF
12	TRBV6-5	-	-	TRBJ2-1	TGTGCCAGCAGTTCTCCTGGGGGGGAGCAGTTCTTC	CASSSPGGEQFF
14	TRBV7-2	few	-	TRBJ2-7	TGTGCCAGCAGCTTAAGGGGAGGAACCTACGAGCAGTACTTC	CASSLRGGTYEQYF
14	TRBV5-4	-	TRBD2	TRBJ2-5	TGTGCCAGCAGCTCCGGGACTAACCAAGAGACCCAGTACTTC	CASSSGTNQETQYF
14	TRBV5-6	-	TRBD1	TRBJ2-1	TGTGCCAGCACTTGGACAGGGGTGAGCAATGAGCAGTTCTTC	CASTWTGVSNEQFF
14	TRBV5-1	-	-	TRBJ1-4	TGCGCCAGCAGCTTGGCGGGCGCTAATGAAAAACTGTTTTTT	CASSLAGANEKLFF
16	TRBV7-9	-	TRBD2	TRBJ2-7	TGTGCCAGCAGCTCACTTTCCCCCCTAGCGGGAGACGAGCAGTACTTC	CASSSLSPLAGDEQYF
17	TRBV4-2	once	TRBD2	TRBJ2-3	TGTGCCAGCAGCCAGGAACTAGCGGGGGGGAGGAAAGATACGCAGTATTTT	CASSQELAGGRKDTQYF
12	TRBV7-6	-	-	TRBJ2-2	TGTGCCAGCAGAACCAACACCGGGGAGCTGTTTTTT	CASRTNTGELFF
16	TRBV9	once	-	TRBJ2-6	TGTGCCAGCAGCGTATCCCCGGGGTCTGGGGCCAACGTCCTGACTTTC	CASSVSPGSGANVLTF
12	TRBV12-3/TRBV12-4	-	-	TRBJ2-5	-	CASSLRQQTQYF
14	TRBV4-2	-	-	TRBJ1-2	TGTGCCAGCAGCCAAGAATCAGGGGCCCATGGCTACACCTTC	CASSQESGAHGYTF
14	TRBV5-8	-	-	TRBJ2-5	TGTGCCAGCAGCCTAGGACGAGCGCGAGAGACCCAGTACTTC	CASSLGRARETQYF
12	TRBV2	-	-	TRBJ2-1	TGTGCCAGCAGTGAAGCGGTCCATGAGCAGTTCTTC	CASSEAVHEQFF
15	TRBV9	-	TRBD2	TRBJ2-1	TGTGCCAGCAGCGCACGGGGGGTTCGATACAATGAGCAGTTCTTC	CASSARGVRYNEQFF
14	TRBV6-5	-	-	TRBJ1-3	TGTGCCAGCAGTCGGTGGAGATCCGGAAACACCATATATTTT	CASSRWRSGNTIYF
15	TRBV4-2	-	-	TRBJ1-1	TGTGCCAGCAGCCTAAGGGAAGGGTCGGATACTGAAGCTTTCTTT	CASSLREGSDTEAFF